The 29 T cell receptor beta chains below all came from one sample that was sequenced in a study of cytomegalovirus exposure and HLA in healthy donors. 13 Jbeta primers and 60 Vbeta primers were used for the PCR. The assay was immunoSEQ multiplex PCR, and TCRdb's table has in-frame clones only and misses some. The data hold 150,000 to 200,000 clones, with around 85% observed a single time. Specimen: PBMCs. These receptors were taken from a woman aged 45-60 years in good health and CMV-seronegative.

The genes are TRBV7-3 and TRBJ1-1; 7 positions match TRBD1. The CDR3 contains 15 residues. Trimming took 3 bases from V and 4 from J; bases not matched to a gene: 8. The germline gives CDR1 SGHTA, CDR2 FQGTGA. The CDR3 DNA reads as TGTGCCAGCAGCTTCACCCCTGACAGGGCCACTGAAGCTTTCTTT. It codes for CASSFTPDRATEAFF.

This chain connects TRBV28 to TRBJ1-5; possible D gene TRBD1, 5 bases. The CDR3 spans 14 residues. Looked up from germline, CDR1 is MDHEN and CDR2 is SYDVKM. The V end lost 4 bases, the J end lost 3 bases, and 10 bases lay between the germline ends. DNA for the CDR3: TGTGCCAGCAGTTGGGGGACTTACAATCAGCCCCAGCATTTT. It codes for CASSWGTYNQPQHF.

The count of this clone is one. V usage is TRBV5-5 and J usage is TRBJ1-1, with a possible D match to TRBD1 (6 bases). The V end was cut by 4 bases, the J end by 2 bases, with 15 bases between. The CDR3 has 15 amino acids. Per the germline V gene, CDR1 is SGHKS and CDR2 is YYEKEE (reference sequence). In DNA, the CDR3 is TGTGCCAGCAGCCTATCTACAGGGAGAAACACTGAAGCTTTCTTT. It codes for CASSLSTGRNTEAFF.

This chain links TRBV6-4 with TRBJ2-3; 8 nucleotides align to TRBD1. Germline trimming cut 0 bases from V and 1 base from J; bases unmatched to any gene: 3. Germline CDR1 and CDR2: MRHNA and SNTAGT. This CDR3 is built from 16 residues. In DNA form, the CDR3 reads TGTGCCAGCAGTGACTCGCCGGGACAGGGCACAGATACGCAGTATTTT. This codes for CASSDSPGQGTDTQYF.

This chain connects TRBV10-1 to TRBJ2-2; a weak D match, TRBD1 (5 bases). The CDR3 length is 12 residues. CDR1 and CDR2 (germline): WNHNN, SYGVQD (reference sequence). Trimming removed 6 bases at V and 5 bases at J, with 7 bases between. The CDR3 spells CASSRVTGELFF. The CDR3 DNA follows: TGCGCCAGCAGCAGGGTTACCGGGGAGCTGTTTTTT.

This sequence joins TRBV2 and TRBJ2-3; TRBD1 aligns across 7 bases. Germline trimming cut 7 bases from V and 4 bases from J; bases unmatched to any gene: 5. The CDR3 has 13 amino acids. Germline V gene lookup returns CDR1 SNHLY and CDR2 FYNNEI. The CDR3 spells CASTGQNPDTQYF. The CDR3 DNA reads TGTGCCAGCACGGGACAGAACCCAGATACGCAGTATTTT.

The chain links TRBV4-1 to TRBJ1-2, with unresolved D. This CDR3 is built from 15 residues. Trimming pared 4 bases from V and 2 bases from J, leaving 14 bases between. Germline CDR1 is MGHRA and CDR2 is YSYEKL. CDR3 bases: TGCGCCAGCAGCCCTACCGCAGGCTTAAACTATGGCTACACCTTC. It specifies CASSPTAGLNYGYTF.

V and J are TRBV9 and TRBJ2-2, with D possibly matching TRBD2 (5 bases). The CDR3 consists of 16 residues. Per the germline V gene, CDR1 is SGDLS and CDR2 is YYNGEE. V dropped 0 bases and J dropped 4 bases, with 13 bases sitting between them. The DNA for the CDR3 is TGTGCCAGCAGCGTAGGTATAGCGACAAGCACCGGGGAGCTGTTTTTT. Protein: CASSVGIATSTGELFF. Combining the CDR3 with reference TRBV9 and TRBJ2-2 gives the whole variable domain DSGVTQTPKHLITATGQRVTLRCSPRSGDLSVYWYQQSLDQGLQFLIQYYNGEERAKGNILERFSAQQFPDLHSELNLSSLELGDSALYFCASSVGIATSTGELFFGEGSRLTVL.

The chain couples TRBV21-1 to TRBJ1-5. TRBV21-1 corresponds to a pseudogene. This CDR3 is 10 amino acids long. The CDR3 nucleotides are TGTGCCAGCGGTGAGGCCCCCCAGCATTTT. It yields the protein CASGEAPQHF.

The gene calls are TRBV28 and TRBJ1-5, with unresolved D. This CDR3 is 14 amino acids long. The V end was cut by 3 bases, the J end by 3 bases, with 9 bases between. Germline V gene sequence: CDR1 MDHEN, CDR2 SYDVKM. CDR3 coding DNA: TGTGCCAGCAGTTTGTTCGGTTCCAATCAGCCCCAGCATTTT. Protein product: CASSLFGSNQPQHF.

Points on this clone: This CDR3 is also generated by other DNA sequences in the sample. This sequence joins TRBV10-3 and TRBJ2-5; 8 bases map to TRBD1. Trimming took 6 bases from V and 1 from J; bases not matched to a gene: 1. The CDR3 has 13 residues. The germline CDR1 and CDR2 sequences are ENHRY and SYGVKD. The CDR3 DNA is TGTGCCATCAGCGGGACAGGCCAAGAGACCCAGTACTTC. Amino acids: CAISGTGQETQYF.

CDR3 residues: CASSLASSGTSNEQYF. Written as DNA, the CDR3 is TGTGCCAGCAGCTTAGCTTCCTCCGGGACTAGTAACGAGCAGTACTTC. The chain is built from TRBV7-6 and TRBJ2-7; 8 nucleotides agree with TRBD2. The CDR3 is 16 amino acids. The germline V gene has CDR1 SGHVS and CDR2 FNYEAQ. J gave up 5 bases and V 0 bases, and 9 bases lay outside the gene matches. The full variable domain, with the rest looked up from reference TRBV7-6 and TRBJ2-7, is GAGVSQSPRYKVTKRGQDVALRCDPISGHVSLYWYRQALGQGPEFLTYFNYEAQQDKSGLPNDRFSAERPEGSISTLTIQRTEQRDSAMYRCASSLASSGTSNEQYFGPGTRLTVT.

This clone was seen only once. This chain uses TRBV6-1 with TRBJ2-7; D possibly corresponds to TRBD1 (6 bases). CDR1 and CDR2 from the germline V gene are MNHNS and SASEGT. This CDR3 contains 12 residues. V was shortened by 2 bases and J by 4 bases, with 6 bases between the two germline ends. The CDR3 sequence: CASSETGYEQYF. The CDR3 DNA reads TGTGCCAGCAGTGAAACAGGGTACGAGCAGTACTTC.

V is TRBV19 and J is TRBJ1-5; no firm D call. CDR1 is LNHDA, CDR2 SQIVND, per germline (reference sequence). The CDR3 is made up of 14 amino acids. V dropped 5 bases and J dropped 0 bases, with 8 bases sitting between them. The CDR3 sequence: CASSAQASNQPQHF. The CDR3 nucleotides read TGTGCCAGTAGTGCGCAGGCTAGCAATCAGCCCCAGCATTTT.

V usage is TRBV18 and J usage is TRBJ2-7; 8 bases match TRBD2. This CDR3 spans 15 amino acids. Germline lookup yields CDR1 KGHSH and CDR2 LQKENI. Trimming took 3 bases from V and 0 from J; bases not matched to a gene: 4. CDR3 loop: CASSPGGGSSYEQYF. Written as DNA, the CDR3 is TGTGCCAGCTCACCGGGCGGGGGGAGCTCCTACGAGCAGTACTTC.

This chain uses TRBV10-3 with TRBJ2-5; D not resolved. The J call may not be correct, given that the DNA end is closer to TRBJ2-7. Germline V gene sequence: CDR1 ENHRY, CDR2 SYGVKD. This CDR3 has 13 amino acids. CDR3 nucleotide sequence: TGTGCCATCAGTGATCATAGTCCCTACGAGCAGTACTTC. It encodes CAISDHSPYEQYF.

CDR3 protein: CASSLEAPTVDTQYF. The CDR3 nucleotides read TGCGCCAGCAGCCTCGAGGCACCTACGGTGGATACGCAGTATTTT. This chain links TRBV5-1 with TRBJ2-3; no reliable D call. CDR3 length: 15 amino acids. V lost 4 bases, J lost 6 bases, and 18 bases lay in between. Germline CDR1 and CDR2: SGHRS and YFSETQ.

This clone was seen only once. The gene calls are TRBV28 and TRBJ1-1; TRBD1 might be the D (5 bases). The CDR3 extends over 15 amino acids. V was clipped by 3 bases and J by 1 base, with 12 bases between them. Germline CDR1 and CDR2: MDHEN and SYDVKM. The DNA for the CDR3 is TGTGCCAGCAGTTTGGGGGGACTGTCGAACACTGAAGCTTTCTTT. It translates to CASSLGGLSNTEAFF.

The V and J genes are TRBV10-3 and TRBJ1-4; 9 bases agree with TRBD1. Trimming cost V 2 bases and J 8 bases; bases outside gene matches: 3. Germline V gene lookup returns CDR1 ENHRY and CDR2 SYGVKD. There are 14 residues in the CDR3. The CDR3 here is CAISEPGQGEKLFF. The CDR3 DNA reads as TGTGCCATCAGTGAGCCGGGACAGGGAGAAAAACTGTTTTTT.

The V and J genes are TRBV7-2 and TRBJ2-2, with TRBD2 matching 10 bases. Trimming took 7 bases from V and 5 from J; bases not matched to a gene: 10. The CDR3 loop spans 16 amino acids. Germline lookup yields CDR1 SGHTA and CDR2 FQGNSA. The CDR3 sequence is CASTELAGFGTGELFF. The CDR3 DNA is TGTGCCAGCACCGAACTAGCGGGATTTGGGACCGGGGAGCTGTTTTTT.

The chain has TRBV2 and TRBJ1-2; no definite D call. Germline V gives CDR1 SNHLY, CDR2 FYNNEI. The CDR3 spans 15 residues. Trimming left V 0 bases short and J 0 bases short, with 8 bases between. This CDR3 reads CASSEATQANYGYTF. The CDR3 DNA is TGTGCCAGCAGTGAAGCGACGCAGGCTAACTATGGCTACACCTTC.

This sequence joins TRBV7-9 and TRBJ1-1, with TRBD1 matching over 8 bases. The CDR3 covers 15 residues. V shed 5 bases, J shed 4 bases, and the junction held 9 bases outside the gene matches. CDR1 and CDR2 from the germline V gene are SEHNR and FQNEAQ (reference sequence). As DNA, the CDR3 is TGTGCCAGCAGCAGAGGACAGGGTACGGGCACTGAAGCTTTCTTT. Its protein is CASSRGQGTGTEAFF.

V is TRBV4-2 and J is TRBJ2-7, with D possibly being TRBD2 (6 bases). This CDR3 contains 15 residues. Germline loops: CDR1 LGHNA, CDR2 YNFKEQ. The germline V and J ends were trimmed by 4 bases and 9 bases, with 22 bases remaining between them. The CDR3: CASSPAPGDVAVQYF. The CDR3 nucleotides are TGTGCCAGCAGCCCAGCCCCGGGAGATGTAGCGGTGCAGTACTTC.

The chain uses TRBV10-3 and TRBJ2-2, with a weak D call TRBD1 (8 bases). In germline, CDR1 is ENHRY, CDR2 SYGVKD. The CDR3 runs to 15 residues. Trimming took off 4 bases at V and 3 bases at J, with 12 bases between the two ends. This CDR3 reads CAISGQGRDTGELFF. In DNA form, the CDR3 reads TGTGCCATCAGTGGACAGGGGAGGGACACCGGGGAGCTGTTTTTT.

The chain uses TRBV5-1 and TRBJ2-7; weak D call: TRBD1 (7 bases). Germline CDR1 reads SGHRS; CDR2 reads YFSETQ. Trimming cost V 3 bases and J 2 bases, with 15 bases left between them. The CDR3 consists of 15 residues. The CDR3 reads CASSWDSTSTYEQYF. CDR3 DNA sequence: TGCGCCAGCAGCTGGGACAGCACTAGCACCTACGAGCAGTACTTC.

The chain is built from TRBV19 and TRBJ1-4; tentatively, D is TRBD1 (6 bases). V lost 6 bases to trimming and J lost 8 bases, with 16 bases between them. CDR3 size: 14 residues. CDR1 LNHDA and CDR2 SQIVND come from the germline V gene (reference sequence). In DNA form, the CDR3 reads TGTGCCAGTAGCTACGACAGGAAAGGGGAAAAACTGTTTTTT. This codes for CASSYDRKGEKLFF.

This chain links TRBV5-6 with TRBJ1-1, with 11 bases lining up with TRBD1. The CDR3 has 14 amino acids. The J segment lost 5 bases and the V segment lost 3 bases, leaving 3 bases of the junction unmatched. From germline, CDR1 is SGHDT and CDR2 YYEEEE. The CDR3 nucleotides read TGTGCCAGCAGCTGGACAGGGGGCTTTACTGAAGCTTTCTTT. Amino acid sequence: CASSWTGGFTEAFF. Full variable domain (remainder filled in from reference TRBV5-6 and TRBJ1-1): DAGVTQSPTHLIKTRGQQVTLRCSPKSGHDTVSWYQQALGQGPQFIFQYYEEEERQRGNFPDRFSGHQFPNYSSELNVNALLLGDSALYLCASSWTGGFTEAFFGQGTRLTVV.

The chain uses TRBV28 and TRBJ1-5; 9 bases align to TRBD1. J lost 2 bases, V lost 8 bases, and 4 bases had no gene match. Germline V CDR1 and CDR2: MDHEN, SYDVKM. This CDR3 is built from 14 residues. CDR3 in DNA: TGTGCCAGCCGGGACAGGGTCGGCAATCAGCCCCAGCATTTT. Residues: CASRDRVGNQPQHF. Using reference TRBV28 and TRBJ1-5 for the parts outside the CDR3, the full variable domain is DVKVTQSSRYLVKRTGEKVFLECVQDMDHENMFWYRQDPGLGLRLIYFSYDVKMKEKGDIPEGYSVSREKKERFSLILESASTNQTSMYLCASRDRVGNQPQHFGDGTRLSIL.

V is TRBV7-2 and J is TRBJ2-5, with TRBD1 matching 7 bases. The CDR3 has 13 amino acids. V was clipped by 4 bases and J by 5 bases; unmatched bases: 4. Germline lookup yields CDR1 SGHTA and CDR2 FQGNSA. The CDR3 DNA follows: TGTGCCAGCAGCTGGGACAGTGGGGAGACCCAGTACTTC. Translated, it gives CASSWDSGETQYF.